The source of this TCR beta chain is a study of cytomegalovirus exposure and HLA in healthy donors. The PCR made use of 60 Vbeta and 13 Jbeta primers. The protocol was immunoSEQ multiplex PCR, while the TCRdb copy is restricted to in-frame clones and leaves out a portion. Of roughly 120,000 clones in the sample, over 65% were seen once. Germline CDR1 reads SNHLY; CDR2 reads FYNNEI. There are 13 residues in the CDR3. The V end was cut by 1 base, the J end by 3 bases, with 4 bases between. The chain has TRBV2 and TRBJ2-1, with unresolved D. The TCR originated in a young man in good health and CMV-seropositive. The specimen was PBMCs. CDR3 in amino acids: CASSEGSYNEQFF. CDR3 DNA sequence: TGTGCCAGCAGTGAAGGCAGCTACAATGAGCAGTTCTTC.